This T cell receptor beta chain is from a study of multiple sclerosis patients with progressive multifocal leukoencephalopathy. Time point reported: around six months of natalizumab therapy. Profiled with immunoSEQ multiplex PCR; TCRdb holds only in-frame clones, not every one. The table has 25,000 to 35,000 clones, approximately 89% seen once; the top ten hold about 1.6%. Germline lookup yields CDR1 GTSNPN and CDR2 SVGIG (reference sequence). V lost 5 bases and J lost 5, with 15 bases in between. CDR3 size: 13 residues. Sample: PBMCs, taken from a patient treated with natalizumab. This chain joins TRBV30 and TRBJ1-2; a possible D gene is TRBD1 (5 bases). The receptor comes from a human donor with multiple sclerosis. The CDR3 here is CAWSSGTDYGYTF. In DNA, the CDR3 is TGTGCCTGGTCGTCCGGGACCGATTATGGCTACACCTTC.